The 5 T cell receptor beta chains below come from one sample, sequenced in a study of cytomegalovirus exposure and HLA in healthy donors. Amplification used 60 Vbeta primers and 13 Jbeta primers. Method: immunoSEQ multiplex PCR; TCRdb's copy keeps in-frame clones and lacks some. The table includes some 140,000 clones, about 80% detected once. Sequenced: PBMCs. Receptors originate from a man younger than 40 in good health.

The chain has TRBV11-3 and TRBJ1-5; perhaps TRBD1 as D (6 bases). Trimming removed 5 bases from V and 6 bases from J, with 14 bases in between. From germline, CDR1 is SGHNT and CDR2 YENEEA. This CDR3 has 14 amino acids. CDR3 in DNA: TGTGCCAGCAGCCCCGACAGGAAGGGTCAGCCCCAGCATTTT. This gives the protein CASSPDRKGQPQHF.

The rearrangement joins TRBV5-5 to TRBJ2-7, with 7 bases that match TRBD2. The ends lost 4 bases at V and 7 bases at J; junction bases unmatched: 8. The germline V gene has CDR1 SGHKS and CDR2 YYEKEE (reference sequence). This CDR3 has 13 residues. The CDR3 loop reads CASSHWDYQEQYF. In nucleotides, the CDR3 is TGTGCCAGCAGCCATTGGGACTATCAGGAGCAGTACTTC.

The chain recombines TRBV7-9 with TRBJ2-7; D may be TRBD1 (7 bases). V was clipped by 9 bases and J by 2 bases, with 32 bases between them. Germline V CDR1 and CDR2: SEHNR, FQNEAQ (reference sequence). The CDR3 is 19 residues long. CDR3 region: CASSSGDRPRQGRPYEQYF. For the CDR3, the DNA is TGTGCCAGTTCCTCGGGGGACAGACCGCGCCAAGGGAGGCCCTACGAGCAGTACTTC.

V is TRBV19 and J is TRBJ2-5, with TRBD2 matching 8 bases. J was trimmed by 4 bases and V by 6 bases; bases with no gene match: 16. Germline CDR1 is LNHDA and CDR2 is SQIVND (reference sequence). The CDR3 spans 17 residues. In nucleotides, the CDR3 is TGTGCCAGTAGCCTCGGTAGCGGGATTGTGGGGTTAGAGACCCAGTACTTC. Translation: CASSLGSGIVGLETQYF.

The chain links TRBV28 to TRBJ2-1, with 7 positions matching TRBD2. This CDR3 region has 17 residues. From germline, CDR1 is MDHEN and CDR2 SYDVKM. V shed 7 bases, J shed 6 bases, and the junction held 18 bases outside the gene matches. The CDR3 region has the DNA TGTGCCAGCACCCTTGACGCGATCGAGCGGGGCTTCAATGAGCAGTTCTTC. This gives the protein CASTLDAIERGFNEQFF.